This T cell receptor beta chain was found in a study of T cell responses to AZD1222 COVID-19 vaccine. General study points: Clonal diversity may have been underestimated, and the donors were mostly white British, with more females than males.

Method: immunoSEQ multiplex PCR; TCRdb's copy keeps in-frame clones and lacks some. The profile shows some 140,000 clones, 80% to 95% of them singletons. The length of the CDR3 is 15 residues. Trimming shortened V by 2 bases and J by 4 bases, and 15 bases separated the two germline ends. CDR1 MNHEY and CDR2 SVGAGI come from the germline V gene. As for this clone: Its cognate antigen is unknown.

The specimen was peripheral blood, collected on day 0 of AZD1222 vaccination. The TCR originated in an adult in good health. The genes are TRBV6-5 and TRBJ2-7; either TRBD1 or TRBD2 may supply D (7 bases each). As DNA, the CDR3 is TGTGCCAGCAGTTACGCATCAGGGGGGGGATACGAGCAGTACTTC. As protein: CASSYASGGGYEQYF.